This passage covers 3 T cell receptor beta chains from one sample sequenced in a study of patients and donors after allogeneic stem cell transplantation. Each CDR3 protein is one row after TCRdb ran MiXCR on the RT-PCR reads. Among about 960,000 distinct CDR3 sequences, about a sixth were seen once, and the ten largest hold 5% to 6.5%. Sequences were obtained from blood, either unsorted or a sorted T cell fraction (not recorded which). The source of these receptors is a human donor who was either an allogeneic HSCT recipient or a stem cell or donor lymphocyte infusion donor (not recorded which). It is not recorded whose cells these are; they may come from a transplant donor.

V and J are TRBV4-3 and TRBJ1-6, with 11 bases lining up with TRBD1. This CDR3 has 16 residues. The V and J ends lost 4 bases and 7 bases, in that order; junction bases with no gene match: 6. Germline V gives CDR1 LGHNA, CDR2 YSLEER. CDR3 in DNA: TGCGCCAGCAGCCCCTTTGGGACAGGGGGGAATTCACCCCTCCACTTT. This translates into CASSPFGTGGNSPLHF.

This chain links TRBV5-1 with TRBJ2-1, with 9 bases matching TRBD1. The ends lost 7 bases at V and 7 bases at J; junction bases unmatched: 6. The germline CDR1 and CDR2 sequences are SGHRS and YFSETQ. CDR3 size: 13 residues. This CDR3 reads CASFGTGSNEQFF. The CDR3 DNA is TGCGCCAGCTTCGGGACAGGGTCAAATGAGCAGTTCTTC. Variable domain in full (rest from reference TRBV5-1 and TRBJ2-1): KAGVTQTPRYLIKTRGQQVTLSCSPISGHRSVSWYQQTPGQGLQFLFEYFSETQRNKGNFPGRFSGRQFSNSRSEMNVSTLELGDSALYLCASFGTGSNEQFFGPGTRLTVL.

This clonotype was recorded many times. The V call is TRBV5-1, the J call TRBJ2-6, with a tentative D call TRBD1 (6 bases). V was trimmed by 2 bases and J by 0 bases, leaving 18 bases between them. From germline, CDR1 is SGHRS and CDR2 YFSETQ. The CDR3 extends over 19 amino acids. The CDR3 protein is CASSFSHREGGSGANVLTF. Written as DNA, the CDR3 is TGCGCCAGCAGCTTCTCGCACAGGGAAGGAGGCTCTGGGGCCAACGTCCTGACTTTC. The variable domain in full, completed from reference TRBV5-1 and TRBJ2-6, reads KAGVTQTPRYLIKTRGQQVTLSCSPISGHRSVSWYQQTPGQGLQFLFEYFSETQRNKGNFPGRFSGRQFSNSRSEMNVSTLELGDSALYLCASSFSHREGGSGANVLTFGAGSRLTVL.